The present entry profiles one T cell receptor beta chain with its context. The antigen remains undetermined. Data came from immunoSEQ multiplex PCR; TCRdb stores just in-frame clones and leaves some out. The table has more than 15,000 clones, 84% seen once. This sample was taken from a study of OX40 agonist ivuxolimab in advanced cancers. V lost 9 bases to trimming and J lost 4 bases; unmatched junction nucleotides: 2. Germline-derived CDR1 and CDR2 are LNHDA and SQIVND (reference sequence). This CDR3 region has 12 residues. Points from the study as a whole: Antigens targeted by the expanded peripheral T cells were not determined.

This chain connects TRBV19 to TRBJ2-3; TRBD1 agrees at 9 bases. The sample here was CD4+ or CD8+ T cells sorted from blood, taken in a trial of the OX40 agonist ivuxolimab. This clonotype was obtained from an adult with an advanced solid tumor such as melanoma, head and neck, liver or kidney cancer. The CDR3 DNA is TGTGCCAGCAGACAGGGGGCAGATACGCAGTATTTT. Translation gives CASRQGADTQYF.